The sequence of this TCR beta chain was determined in a study of regulatory T cells in long-lasting Graves disease. Overall study results and limits: Persistent disease samples used TRBV28, TRBJ1-2 and TRBJ2-5 preferentially. Patients whose Graves' disease persisted exhibited lower TCR diversity than those newly diagnosed. Shared public clonotypes totalled 2,741 in persistent patients, compared with about 990 in new patients.

A note on this clonotype: The antigen remains unidentified.

Time point given: persistent/refractory GD, antithyroid drugs over 5 years with positive TRAb. With RNA extracted from PBMCs as input, the TCR library was made. Arm-PCR of CDR3 regions and iRepertoire HTBI primers were used to build TCR beta libraries. TCRdb re-analysed the multiplex PCR reads in MiXCR, keeping a single row per CDR3 protein. The table lists 400,000 or so distinct CDR3 sequences, under 25% of them singletons. The V and J ends lost 0 bases and 1 base respectively, with 11 bases between them. The CDR3 spans 16 residues. Germline values: CDR1 SEHNR, CDR2 FQNEAQ (reference sequence). The sequences come from peripheral blood mononuclear cells (PBMCs), collected when the disease was refractory, from a patient treated with antithyroid drugs. The chain employs TRBV7-9 and TRBJ2-3, with D possibly matching TRBD2 (7 bases). The receptor was derived from a female donor with Graves disease. The CDR3: CASSLAGGTRTDTQYF. The CDR3 nucleotides are TGTGCCAGCAGCTTAGCGGGGGGGACACGCACAGATACGCAGTATTTT.